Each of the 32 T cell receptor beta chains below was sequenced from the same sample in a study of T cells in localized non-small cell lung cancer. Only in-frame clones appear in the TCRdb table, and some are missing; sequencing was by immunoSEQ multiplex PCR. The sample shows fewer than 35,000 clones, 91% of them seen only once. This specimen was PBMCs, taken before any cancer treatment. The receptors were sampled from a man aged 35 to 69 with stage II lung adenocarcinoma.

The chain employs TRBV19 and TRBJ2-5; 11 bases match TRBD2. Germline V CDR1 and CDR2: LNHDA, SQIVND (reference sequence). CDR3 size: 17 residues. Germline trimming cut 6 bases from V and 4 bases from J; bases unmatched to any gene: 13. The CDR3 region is CASSRGTSGGPLETQYF. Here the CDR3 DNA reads TGTGCCAGTAGCCGTGGGACTAGCGGAGGCCCCCTAGAGACCCAGTACTTC.

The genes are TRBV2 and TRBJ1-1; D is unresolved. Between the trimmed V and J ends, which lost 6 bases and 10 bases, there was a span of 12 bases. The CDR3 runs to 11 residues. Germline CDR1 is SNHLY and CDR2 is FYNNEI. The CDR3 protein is CASRDQVVAFF. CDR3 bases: TGTGCCAGCAGGGACCAGGTGGTAGCTTTCTTT.

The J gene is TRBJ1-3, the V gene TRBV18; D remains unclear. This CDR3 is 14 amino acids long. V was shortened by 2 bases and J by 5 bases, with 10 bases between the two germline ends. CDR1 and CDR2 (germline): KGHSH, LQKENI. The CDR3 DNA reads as TGTGCCAGCTCACCAGGGCAGGACCGAAACACCATATATTTT. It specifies CASSPGQDRNTIYF.

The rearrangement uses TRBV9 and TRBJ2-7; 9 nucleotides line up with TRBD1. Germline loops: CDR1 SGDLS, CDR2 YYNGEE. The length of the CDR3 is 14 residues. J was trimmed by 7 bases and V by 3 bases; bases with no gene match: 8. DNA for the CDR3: TGTGCCAGCAGCGGATACAGGGGGCGGGGAGAGCAGTACTTC. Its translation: CASSGYRGRGEQYF. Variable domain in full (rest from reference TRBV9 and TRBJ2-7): DSGVTQTPKHLITATGQRVTLRCSPRSGDLSVYWYQQSLDQGLQFLIQYYNGEERAKGNILERFSAQQFPDLHSELNLSSLELGDSALYFCASSGYRGRGEQYFGPGTRLTVT.

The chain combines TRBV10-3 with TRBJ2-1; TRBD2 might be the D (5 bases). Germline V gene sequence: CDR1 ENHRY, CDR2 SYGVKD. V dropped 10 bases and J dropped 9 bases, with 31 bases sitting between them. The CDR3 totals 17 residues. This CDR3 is CASGPVRVSGMVVEQFF. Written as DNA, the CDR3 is TGTGCCAGCGGGCCGGTTAGGGTGTCGGGGATGGTCGTTGAGCAGTTCTTC.

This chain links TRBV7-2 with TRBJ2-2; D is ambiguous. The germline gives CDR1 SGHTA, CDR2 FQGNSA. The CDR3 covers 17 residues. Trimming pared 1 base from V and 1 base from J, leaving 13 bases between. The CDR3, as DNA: TGTGCCAGCAGCTTAGTTCAAGTGACATTGAACACCGGGGAGCTGTTTTTT. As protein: CASSLVQVTLNTGELFF.

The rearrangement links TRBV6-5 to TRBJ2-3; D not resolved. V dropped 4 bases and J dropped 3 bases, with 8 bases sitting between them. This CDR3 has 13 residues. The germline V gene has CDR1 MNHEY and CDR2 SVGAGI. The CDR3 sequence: CASSSRLTDTQYF. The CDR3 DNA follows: TGTGCCAGCAGTTCCCGATTAACAGATACGCAGTATTTT.

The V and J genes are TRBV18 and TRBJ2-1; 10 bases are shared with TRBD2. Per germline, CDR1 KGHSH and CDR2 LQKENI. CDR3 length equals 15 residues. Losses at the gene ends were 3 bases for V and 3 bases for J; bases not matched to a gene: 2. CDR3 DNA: TGTGCCAGCTCACCGTTAGCGGGAGGCTACAATGAGCAGTTCTTC. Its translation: CASSPLAGGYNEQFF.

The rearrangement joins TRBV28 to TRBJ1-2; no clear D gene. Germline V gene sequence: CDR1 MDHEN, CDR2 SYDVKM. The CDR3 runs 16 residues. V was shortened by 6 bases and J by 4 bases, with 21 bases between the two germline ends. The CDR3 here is CASSSEGSPLGYGYTF. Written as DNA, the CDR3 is TGTGCCAGCAGCTCGGAGGGCAGTCCCTTGGGCTATGGCTACACCTTC.

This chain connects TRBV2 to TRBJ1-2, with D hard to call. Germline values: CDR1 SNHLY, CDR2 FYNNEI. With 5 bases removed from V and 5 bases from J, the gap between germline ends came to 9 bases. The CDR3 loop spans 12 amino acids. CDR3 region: CASSWAEYGYTF. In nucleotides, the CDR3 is TGTGCCAGCAGTTGGGCAGAGTATGGCTACACCTTC.

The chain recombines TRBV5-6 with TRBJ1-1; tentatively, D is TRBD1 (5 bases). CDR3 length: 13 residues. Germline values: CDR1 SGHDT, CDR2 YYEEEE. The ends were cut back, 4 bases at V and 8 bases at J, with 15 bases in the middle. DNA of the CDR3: TGTGCCAGCAGCCGCGGGACTGCGACAGAAGCTTTCTTT. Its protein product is CASSRGTATEAFF.

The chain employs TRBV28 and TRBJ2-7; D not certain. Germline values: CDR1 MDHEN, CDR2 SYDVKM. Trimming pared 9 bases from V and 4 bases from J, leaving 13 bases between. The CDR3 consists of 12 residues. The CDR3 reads CARFPVLYEQYF. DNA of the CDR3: TGTGCCAGATTTCCCGTCCTTTACGAGCAGTACTTC.

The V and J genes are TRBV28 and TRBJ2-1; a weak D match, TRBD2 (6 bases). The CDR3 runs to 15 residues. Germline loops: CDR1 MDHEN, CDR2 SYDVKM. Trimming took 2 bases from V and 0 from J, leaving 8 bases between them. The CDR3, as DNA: TGTGCCAGCAGTTTAGGCGGGACCTCCTACAATGAGCAGTTCTTC. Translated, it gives CASSLGGTSYNEQFF.

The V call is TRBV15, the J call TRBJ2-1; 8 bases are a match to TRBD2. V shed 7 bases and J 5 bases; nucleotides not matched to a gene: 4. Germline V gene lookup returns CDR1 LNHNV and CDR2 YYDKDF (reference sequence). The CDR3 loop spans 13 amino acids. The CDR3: CATKGREDNEQFF. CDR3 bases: TGTGCCACCAAAGGGCGGGAGGACAATGAGCAGTTCTTC.

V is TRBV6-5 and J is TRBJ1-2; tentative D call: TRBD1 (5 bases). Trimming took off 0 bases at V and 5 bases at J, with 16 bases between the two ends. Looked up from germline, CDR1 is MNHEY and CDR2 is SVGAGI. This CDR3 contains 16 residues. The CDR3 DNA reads TGTGCCAGCAGTTACTCTCCCGGTGGGGCCGGGTATGGCTACACCTTC. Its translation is CASSYSPGGAGYGYTF.

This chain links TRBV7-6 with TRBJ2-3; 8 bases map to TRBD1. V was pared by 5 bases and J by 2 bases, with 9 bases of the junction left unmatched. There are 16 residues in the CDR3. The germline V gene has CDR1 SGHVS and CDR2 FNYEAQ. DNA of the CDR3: TGTGCCAGCAGCCTAGGTAGGACAGGGATCACAGATACGCAGTATTTT. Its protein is CASSLGRTGITDTQYF.

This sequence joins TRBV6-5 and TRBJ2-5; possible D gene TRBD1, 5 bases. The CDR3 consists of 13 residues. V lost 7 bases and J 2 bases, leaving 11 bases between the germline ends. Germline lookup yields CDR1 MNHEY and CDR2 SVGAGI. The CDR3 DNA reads TGTGCCAGCAACGGCCAGGGACAAGAGACCCAGTACTTC. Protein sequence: CASNGQGQETQYF.

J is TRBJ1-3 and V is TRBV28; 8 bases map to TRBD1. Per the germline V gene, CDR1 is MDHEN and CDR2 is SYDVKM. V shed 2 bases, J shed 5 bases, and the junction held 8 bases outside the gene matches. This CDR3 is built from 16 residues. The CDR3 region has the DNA TGTGCCAGCAGTTTAAGACAGGGGACCGCTAGAAACACCATATATTTT. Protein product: CASSLRQGTARNTIYF.

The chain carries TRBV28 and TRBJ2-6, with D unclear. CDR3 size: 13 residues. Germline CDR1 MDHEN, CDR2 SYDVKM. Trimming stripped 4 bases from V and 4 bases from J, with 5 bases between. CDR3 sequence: CASSSAGANVLTF. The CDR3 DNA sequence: TGTGCCAGCAGTTCTGCGGGGGCCAACGTCCTGACTTTC.

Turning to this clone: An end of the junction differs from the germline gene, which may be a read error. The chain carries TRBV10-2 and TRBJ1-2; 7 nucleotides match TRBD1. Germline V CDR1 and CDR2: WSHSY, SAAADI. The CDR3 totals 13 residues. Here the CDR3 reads CASSQDRHLSPLF. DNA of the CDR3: TGCGCCAGCAGCCAGGACAGGCACCTATCGCCCCTTTTC.

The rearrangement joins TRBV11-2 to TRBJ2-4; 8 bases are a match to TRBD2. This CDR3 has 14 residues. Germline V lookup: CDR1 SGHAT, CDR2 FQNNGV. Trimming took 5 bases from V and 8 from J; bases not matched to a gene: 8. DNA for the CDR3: TGTGCCAGCAGCCCGGGTACGGGAGGGGACATTCAGTACTTC. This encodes CASSPGTGGDIQYF.

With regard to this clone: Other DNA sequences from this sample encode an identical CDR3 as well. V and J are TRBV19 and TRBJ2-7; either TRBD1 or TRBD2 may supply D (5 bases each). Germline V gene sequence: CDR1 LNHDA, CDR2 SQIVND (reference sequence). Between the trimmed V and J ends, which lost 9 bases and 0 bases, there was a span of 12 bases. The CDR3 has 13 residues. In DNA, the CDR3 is TGTGCCAGCTGTCCAGGGAGCTCCTACGAGCAGTACTTC. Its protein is CASCPGSSYEQYF. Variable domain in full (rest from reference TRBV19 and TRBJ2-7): DGGITQSPKYLFRKEGQNVTLSCEQNLNHDAMYWYRQDPGQGLRLIYYSQIVNDFQKGDIAEGYSVSREKKESFPLTVTSAQKNPTAFYLCASCPGSSYEQYFGPGTRLTVT.

The CDR3 DNA reads as TGTGCCAGCAGCTTGCCAGGGGTCACCTACAATGAGCAGTTCTTC. Translated, it gives CASSLPGVTYNEQFF. The chain links TRBV5-7 to TRBJ2-1, with TRBD1 as a possible D gene (6 bases). TRBV5-7 is labeled an ORF, and its function is uncertain. V was pared by 1 base and J by 2 bases, with 10 bases between. CDR3 length equals 15 residues.

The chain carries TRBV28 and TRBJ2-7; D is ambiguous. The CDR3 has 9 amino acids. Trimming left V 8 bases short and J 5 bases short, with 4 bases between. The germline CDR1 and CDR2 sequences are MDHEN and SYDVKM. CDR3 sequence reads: CASGHEQYF. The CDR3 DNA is TGTGCCAGCGGTCACGAGCAGTACTTC.

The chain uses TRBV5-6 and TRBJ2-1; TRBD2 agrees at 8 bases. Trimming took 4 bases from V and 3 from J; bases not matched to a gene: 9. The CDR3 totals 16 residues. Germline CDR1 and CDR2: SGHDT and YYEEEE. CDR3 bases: TGTGCCAGCAGCCTCTCCAGCGGGAGAAACTACAATGAGCAGTTCTTC. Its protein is CASSLSSGRNYNEQFF.

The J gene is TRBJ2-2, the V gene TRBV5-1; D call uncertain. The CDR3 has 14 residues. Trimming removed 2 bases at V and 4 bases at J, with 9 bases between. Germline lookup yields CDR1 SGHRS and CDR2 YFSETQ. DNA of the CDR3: TGCGCCAGCAGCTTTAGACATGCCACCGGGGAGCTGTTTTTT. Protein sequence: CASSFRHATGELFF.

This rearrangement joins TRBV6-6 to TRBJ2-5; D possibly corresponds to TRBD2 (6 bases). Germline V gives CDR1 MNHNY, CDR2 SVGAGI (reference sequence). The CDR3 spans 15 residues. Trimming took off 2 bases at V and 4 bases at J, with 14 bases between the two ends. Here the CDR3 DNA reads TGTGCCAGCAGTTACACGGGACTCCCCACAGAGACCCAGTACTTC. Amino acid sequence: CASSYTGLPTETQYF.

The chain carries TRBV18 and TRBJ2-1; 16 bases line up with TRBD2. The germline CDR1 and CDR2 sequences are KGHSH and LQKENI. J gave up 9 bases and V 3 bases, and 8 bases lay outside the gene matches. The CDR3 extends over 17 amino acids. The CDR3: CASSPLPGLAGGGEQFF. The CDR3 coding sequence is TGTGCCAGCTCACCCCTACCGGGACTAGCGGGAGGGGGTGAGCAGTTCTTC.

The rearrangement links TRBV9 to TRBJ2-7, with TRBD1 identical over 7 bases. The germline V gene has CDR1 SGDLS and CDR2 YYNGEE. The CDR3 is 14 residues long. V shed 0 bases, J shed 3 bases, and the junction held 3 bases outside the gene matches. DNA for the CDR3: TGTGCCAGCAGCGTAGGACAGGGACACTACGAGCAGTACTTC. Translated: CASSVGQGHYEQYF.

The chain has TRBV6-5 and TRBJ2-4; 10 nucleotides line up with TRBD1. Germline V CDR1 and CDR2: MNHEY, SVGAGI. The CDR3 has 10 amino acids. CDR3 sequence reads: CGTGGNIQYF. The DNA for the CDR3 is TGTGGGACAGGGGGAAACATTCAGTACTTC.

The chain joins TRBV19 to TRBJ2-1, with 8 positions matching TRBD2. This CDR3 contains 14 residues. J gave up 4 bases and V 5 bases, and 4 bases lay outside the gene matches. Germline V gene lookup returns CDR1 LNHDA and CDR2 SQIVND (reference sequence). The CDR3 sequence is CASSRLAGYNEQFF. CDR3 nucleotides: TGTGCCAGTAGTCGGCTAGCGGGTTACAATGAGCAGTTCTTC.

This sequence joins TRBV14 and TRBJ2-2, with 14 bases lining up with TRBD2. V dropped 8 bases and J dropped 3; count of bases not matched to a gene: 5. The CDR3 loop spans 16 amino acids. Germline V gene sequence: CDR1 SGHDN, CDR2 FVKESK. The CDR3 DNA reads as TGTGCCAGCTCCCAGACTAGCGGGAGGGACACCGGGGAGCTGTTTTTT. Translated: CASSQTSGRDTGELFF.